This T cell receptor (beta chain) was recorded in a study of metastatic and nonmetastatic thyroid tumors. Study at large: Peripheral blood and tumor or nodule samples from malignant and benign thyroid patients were compared.

The V and J ends lost 3 bases and 6 bases respectively, with 10 bases between them. CDR3 length: 12 residues. Germline CDR1 DFQATT, CDR2 SNEGSKA (reference sequence). Study outcomes and limitations: It was reported that TCR beta diversity was significantly higher in malignant thyroid tumors than benign nodules, in blood and tumor.

Patients had received no treatment of any kind before thyroid surgery. This clone was seen ten or more times. Antigen unknown. Authors' processing steps: Researchers built a distant-metastasis classifier for papillary thyroid cancer that drew on CDR3 differences across clinicopathological groups. TCRdb re-called the PCR reads through MiXCR. These V and J calls rely on TCRdb rather than the paper's analysis. The table shows roughly 45,000 clones, with less than 3.5% occurring only once. The sequence was obtained from a female donor with papillary thyroid cancer or a benign thyroid nodule (not recorded which). Some clones in this sample may be carry-over from other donors' samples. The sequenced sample was blood. The chain uses TRBV20-1 and TRBJ2-3; no reliable D call. This CDR3 is CSASGRSDTQYF. CDR3 nucleotides: TGCAGTGCTAGTGGCCGGTCCGATACGCAGTATTTT.